A single sample gave rise to the 19 T cell receptor beta chains below, sequenced in a study of regulatory T cells in long-lasting Graves disease. Construction of the TCR beta libraries employed iRepertoire HTBI primers in conjunction with Arm-PCR of CDR3 regions. TCRdb used MiXCR to reprocess the multiplex PCR reads, holding one entry per CDR3 protein. This table holds 310,000 or so distinct CDR3 sequences, about 20% found once. Documented time point: persistent/refractory GD, antithyroid drugs over 5 years with positive TRAb. PBMCs provided the RNA from which the TCR library was made. Sequences were derived from peripheral blood mononuclear cells (PBMCs), sampled when the disease was refractory, from a patient treated with antithyroid drugs. The receptors originated from a female donor with Graves disease.

The rearrangement links TRBV11-2 to TRBJ1-1; no reliable D call. The CDR3 is 14 residues long. Germline CDR1 is SGHAT and CDR2 is FQNNGV. Between the trimmed V and J ends, which lost 3 bases and 0 bases, there was a span of 8 bases. Here the CDR3 DNA reads TGTGCCAGCAGCTTTTTCGGAATGAACACTGAAGCTTTCTTT. This translates into CASSFFGMNTEAFF.

To note about this clonotype: Mismatch with germline at one junction end may stem from a read error. The chain is built from TRBV5-1 and TRBJ2-7, with D possibly matching TRBD2 (5 bases). The germline V gene has CDR1 SGHRS and CDR2 YFSETQ. CDR3 length equals 15 residues. The CDR3 coding sequence is TGTGCCAGCAGCCTAAACGGGGATCGGTCCTACGAGCAGTACTTC. It translates to CASSLNGDRSYEQYF.

At least ten counts were recorded for this clonotype. The J gene is TRBJ1-5, the V gene TRBV2; D is perhaps TRBD1 (5 bases). Looked up from germline, CDR1 is SNHLY and CDR2 is FYNNEI. The V end was cut by 5 bases, the J end by 1 base, with 9 bases between. The CDR3 spans 14 residues. The CDR3 DNA sequence: TGTGCCAGCAGTCGACAGCAAAGCAATCAGCCCCAGCATTTT. Translation gives CASSRQQSNQPQHF.

This chain connects TRBV5-1 to TRBJ2-1, with 9 bases aligning to TRBD2. Trimming cost V 2 bases and J 5 bases; bases outside gene matches: 5. This CDR3 has 15 amino acids. Germline CDR1 and CDR2: SGHRS and YFSETQ. The CDR3: CASSFLVAGDNEQFF. In nucleotides, the CDR3 is TGCGCCAGCAGCTTCTTGGTAGCGGGGGACAATGAGCAGTTCTTC.

This clonotype was counted many times. The chain is built from TRBV29-1 and TRBJ2-5; 10 bases fit TRBD1. The CDR3 runs to 13 residues. Trimming cost V 6 bases and J 5 bases; bases outside gene matches: 6. Germline assignment: CDR1 SQVTM and CDR2 ANQGSEA. CDR3 coding DNA: TGCAGCGTGACAGGGGGCGCAGGGGAGACCCAGTACTTC. As protein: CSVTGGAGETQYF.

The rearrangement links TRBV5-1 to TRBJ2-5; D gene uncertain. The CDR3 extends over 13 amino acids. The germline V gene encodes CDR1 SGHRS and CDR2 YFSETQ. Trimming took off 0 bases at V and 2 bases at J, with 5 bases between the two ends. CDR3 protein: CASSLDVQETQYF. CDR3 nucleotide sequence: TGCGCCAGCAGCTTGGATGTGCAAGAGACCCAGTACTTC.

The gene calls are TRBV29-1 and TRBJ2-3; 7 bases agree with TRBD1. CDR1 SQVTM and CDR2 ANQGSEA come from the germline V gene. The CDR3 is 14 amino acids. V dropped 4 bases and J dropped 2; count of bases not matched to a gene: 6. CDR3 nucleotide sequence: TGCAGCGTTGGGGGACAGTCACACACAGATACGCAGTATTTT. Protein sequence: CSVGGQSHTDTQYF.

This clonotype was counted a single time. This sequence joins TRBV27 and TRBJ1-4, with 8 bases that match TRBD1. V trimming: 5 bases; J trimming: 1 base; junction bases outside the gene matches: 6. The CDR3 length is 16 residues. Germline CDR1 and CDR2: MNHEY and SMNVEV (reference sequence). The CDR3 nucleotides read TGTGCCAGCAGTGGACAGGGCGGAGAAACTAATGAAAAACTGTTTTTT. Protein sequence: CASSGQGGETNEKLFF. The full variable domain, completed using reference TRBV27 and TRBJ1-4, is EAQVTQNPRYLITVTGKKLTVTCSQNMNHEYMSWYRQDPGLGLRQIYYSMNVEVTDKGDVPEGYKVSRKEKRNFPLILESPSPNQTSLYFCASSGQGGETNEKLFFGSGTQLSVL.

The chain uses TRBV2 and TRBJ2-3; 7 nucleotides align to TRBD1. With V trimmed by 2 bases and J by 0 bases, 11 bases remained unmatched. This CDR3 spans 18 amino acids. Looked up from germline, CDR1 is SNHLY and CDR2 is FYNNEI. CDR3 sequence (DNA): TGTGCCAGCAGTGAATTGTGGGACAGTCGGCCGAGCACAGATACGCAGTATTTT. As protein: CASSELWDSRPSTDTQYF.

Comments on this clonotype: A read error may be the cause here, since a much bigger clone is one base away. The V and J genes are TRBV11-2 and TRBJ1-1; 8 bases are shared with TRBD1. The J segment lost 3 bases and the V segment lost 4 bases, leaving 10 bases of the junction unmatched. The CDR3 totals 16 residues. Germline V gene lookup returns CDR1 SGHAT and CDR2 FQNNGV. In nucleotides, the CDR3 is TGTGCCAGCAGCTCTCTTCCCAGGGGGCCTGACACTGAAGCTTTCTTT. Amino acids: CASSSLPRGPDTEAFF.

This clonotype has a handful of counts. The CDR3 sequence is CASSQHRGWDYGYTF. Here the CDR3 DNA reads TGCGCCAGCAGCCAACACAGGGGTTGGGACTATGGCTACACCTTC. The rearrangement uses TRBV4-3 and TRBJ1-2; 7 bases are shared with TRBD1. Germline loops: CDR1 LGHNA, CDR2 YSLEER. V lost 2 bases, J lost 3 bases, and 6 bases stayed unmatched. CDR3 length: 15 residues.

This clonotype was seen at least ten times. The CDR3 DNA sequence: TGTGCCAGCGGGGAACAGGGGAACTATGGCTACACCTTC. Translating gives CASGEQGNYGYTF. V is TRBV6-1 and J is TRBJ1-2, with 7 bases lining up with TRBD1. Trimming cost V 8 bases and J 2 bases; bases outside gene matches: 5. CDR1 is MNHNS, CDR2 SASEGT, per germline. The CDR3 extends over 13 amino acids.

The chain's CDR3 is CASSQDGPSRLHPGLAVYEQYF. In DNA form, the CDR3 reads TGTGCCAGCAGCCAAGACGGACCTTCTCGGCTCCATCCGGGACTAGCGGTCTACGAGCAGTACTTC. V usage is TRBV3-1 and J usage is TRBJ2-7; 11 bases align to TRBD2. The CDR3 covers 22 residues. The J segment lost 3 bases and the V segment lost 0 bases, leaving 22 bases of the junction unmatched. Germline CDR1 reads LGHDT; CDR2 reads YNNKEL (reference sequence).

This clonotype occurred many times. V gene TRBV27 combines with J gene TRBJ2-7, with TRBD1 matching over 7 bases. J gave up 0 bases and V 2 bases, and 7 bases lay outside the gene matches. The CDR3 is made up of 16 amino acids. Germline assignment: CDR1 MNHEY and CDR2 SMNVEV (reference sequence). The CDR3 protein is CASSLGKGARSYEQYF. The DNA of the CDR3 is TGTGCCAGCAGTTTAGGCAAGGGGGCCCGCTCCTACGAGCAGTACTTC.

The V call is TRBV4-3, the J call TRBJ2-7, with TRBD2 matching over 8 bases. V was pared by 0 bases and J by 4 bases, with 5 bases of the junction left unmatched. There are 15 residues in the CDR3. The germline CDR1 and CDR2 sequences are LGHNA and YSLEER. The CDR3 sequence is CASSQDRGLVYEQYF. DNA of the CDR3: TGCGCCAGCAGCCAAGATAGGGGACTAGTTTACGAGCAGTACTTC.

Details on this clonotype: This probably arose from a read error, given a far larger clone one base away. The chain uses TRBV6-9 and TRBJ2-5, with D uncertain. Deletions cut 3 bases from V and 0 bases from J, with 11 bases between. Per the germline V gene, CDR1 is MNHGY and CDR2 is SVAAGI. The CDR3 extends over 15 amino acids. CDR3 sequence reads: CASSYLAGYQETQYF. CDR3 bases: TGTGCCAGCAGTTACCTGGCAGGCTACCAAGAGACCCAGTACTTC.

In its sample, this clonotype was seen many times. The rearrangement links TRBV24-1 to TRBJ1-2, with no clear D. The germline V and J ends were trimmed by 4 bases and 2 bases, with 4 bases remaining between them. The CDR3 is 12 amino acids. Germline V lookup: CDR1 KGHDR, CDR2 SFDVKD. CDR3 coding DNA: TGTGCCACCAGTGAACACAACTATGGCTACACCTTC. Encoded protein: CATSEHNYGYTF.

This clonotype occurred many times. The chain has TRBV28 and TRBJ1-2; no clear D gene. Germline CDR1 is MDHEN and CDR2 is SYDVKM. This CDR3 is built from 19 residues. V lost 1 base to trimming and J lost 3 bases, with 24 bases between them. The CDR3 DNA reads TGTGCCAGCAGTTTATTGCCGCGGGTTTACAGCGGGTCTTACTATGGCTACACCTTC. Encoded protein: CASSLLPRVYSGSYYGYTF.

At least ten counts were recorded for this clonotype. The CDR3 reads CASSPRGPFETQYF. The CDR3 DNA reads TGTGCCAGCTCACCGCGGGGACCGTTCGAGACCCAGTACTTC. The V gene is TRBV18, the J gene TRBJ2-5; maybe TRBD2 (6 bases). V was cut by 3 bases and J by 5 bases, with 13 bases left in between. Germline CDR1 reads KGHSH; CDR2 reads LQKENI. CDR3 length equals 14 residues.